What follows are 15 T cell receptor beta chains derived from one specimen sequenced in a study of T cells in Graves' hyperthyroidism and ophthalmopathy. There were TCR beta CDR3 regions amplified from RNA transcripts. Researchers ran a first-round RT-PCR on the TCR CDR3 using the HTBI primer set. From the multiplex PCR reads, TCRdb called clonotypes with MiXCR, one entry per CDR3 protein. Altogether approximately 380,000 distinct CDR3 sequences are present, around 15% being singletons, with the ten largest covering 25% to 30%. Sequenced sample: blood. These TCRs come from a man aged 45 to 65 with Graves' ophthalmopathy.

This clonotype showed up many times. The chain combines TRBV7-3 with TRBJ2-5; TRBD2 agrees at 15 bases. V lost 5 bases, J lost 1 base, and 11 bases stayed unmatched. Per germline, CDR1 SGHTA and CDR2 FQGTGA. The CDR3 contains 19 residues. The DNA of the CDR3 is TGTGCCAGCAGCAAAACGGGACTAGCGGGAGGCAGTACCCAAGAGACCCAGTACTTC. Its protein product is CASSKTGLAGGSTQETQYF.

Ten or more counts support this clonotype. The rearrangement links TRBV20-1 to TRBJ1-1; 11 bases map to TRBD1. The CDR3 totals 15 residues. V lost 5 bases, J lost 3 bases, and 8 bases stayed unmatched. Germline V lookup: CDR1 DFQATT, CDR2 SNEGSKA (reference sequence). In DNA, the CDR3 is TGCAGTGCTCGGCGGACAGGGGGCAGTTACACTGAAGCTTTCTTT. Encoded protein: CSARRTGGSYTEAFF.

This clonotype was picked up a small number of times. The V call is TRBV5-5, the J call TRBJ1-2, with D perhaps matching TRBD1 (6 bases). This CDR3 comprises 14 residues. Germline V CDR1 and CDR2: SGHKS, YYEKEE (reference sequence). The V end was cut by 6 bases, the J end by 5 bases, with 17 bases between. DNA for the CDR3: TGTGCCAGCACCTCCTCCCAGGGGATGTATGGCTACACCTTC. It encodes CASTSSQGMYGYTF.

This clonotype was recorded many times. The CDR3 DNA is TGTGCCAGCAGGCGCACAGGGGATGGTGGCTACACCTTC. As protein: CASRRTGDGGYTF. The chain links TRBV28 to TRBJ1-2; 7 bases fit TRBD1. CDR3 size: 13 residues. V trimming: 6 bases; J trimming: 7 bases; junction bases outside the gene matches: 8. Germline CDR1 is MDHEN and CDR2 is SYDVKM.

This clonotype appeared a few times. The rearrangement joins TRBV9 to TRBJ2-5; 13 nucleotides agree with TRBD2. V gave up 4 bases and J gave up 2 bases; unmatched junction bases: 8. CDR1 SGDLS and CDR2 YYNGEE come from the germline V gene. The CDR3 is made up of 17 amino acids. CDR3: CASSPRLAGGLQETQYF. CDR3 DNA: TGTGCCAGCAGCCCTCGACTAGCGGGAGGACTTCAAGAGACCCAGTACTTC.

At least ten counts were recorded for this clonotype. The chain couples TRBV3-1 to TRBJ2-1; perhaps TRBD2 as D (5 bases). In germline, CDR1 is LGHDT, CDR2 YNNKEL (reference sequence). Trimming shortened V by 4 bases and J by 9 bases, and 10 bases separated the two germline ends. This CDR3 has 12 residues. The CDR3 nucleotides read TGTGCCAGCAGCCTCGTTCGGGGTGAGCAGTTCTTC. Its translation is CASSLVRGEQFF.

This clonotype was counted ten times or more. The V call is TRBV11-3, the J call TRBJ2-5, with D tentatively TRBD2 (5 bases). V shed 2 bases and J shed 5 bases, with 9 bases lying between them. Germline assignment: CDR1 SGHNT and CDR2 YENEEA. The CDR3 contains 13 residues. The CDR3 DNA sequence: TGTGCCAGCAGCTTATCTAGCCTCGAGACCCAGTACTTC. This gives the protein CASSLSSLETQYF.

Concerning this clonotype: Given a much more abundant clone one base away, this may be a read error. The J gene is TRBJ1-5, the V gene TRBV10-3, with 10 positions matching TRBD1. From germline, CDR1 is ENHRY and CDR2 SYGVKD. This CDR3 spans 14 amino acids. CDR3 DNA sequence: TGTGCCATCAGAGGACAGGGGGGAAATCAGTCCCAGCATTTT. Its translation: CAIRGQGGNQSQHF.

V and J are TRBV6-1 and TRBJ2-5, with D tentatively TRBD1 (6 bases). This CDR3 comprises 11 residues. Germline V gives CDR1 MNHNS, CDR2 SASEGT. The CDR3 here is CDRTEQETQYF. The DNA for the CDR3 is TGTGACCGGACAGAACAAGAGACCCAGTACTTC.

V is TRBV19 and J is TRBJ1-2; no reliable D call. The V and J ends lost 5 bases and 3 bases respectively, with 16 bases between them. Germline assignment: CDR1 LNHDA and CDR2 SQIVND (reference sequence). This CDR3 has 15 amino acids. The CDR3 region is CASSARGIAHYGYTF. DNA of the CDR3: TGTGCCAGTAGTGCTAGAGGGATCGCTCACTATGGCTACACCTTC.

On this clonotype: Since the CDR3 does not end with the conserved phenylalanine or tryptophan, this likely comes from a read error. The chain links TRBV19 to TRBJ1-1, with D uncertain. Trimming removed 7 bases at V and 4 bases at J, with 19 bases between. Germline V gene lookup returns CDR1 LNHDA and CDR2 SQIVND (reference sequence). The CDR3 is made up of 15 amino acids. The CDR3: CASTRLGEGSTEAFL. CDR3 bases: TGTGCCAGTACCCGGCTAGGTGAGGGAAGCACTGAAGCTTTCTTA.

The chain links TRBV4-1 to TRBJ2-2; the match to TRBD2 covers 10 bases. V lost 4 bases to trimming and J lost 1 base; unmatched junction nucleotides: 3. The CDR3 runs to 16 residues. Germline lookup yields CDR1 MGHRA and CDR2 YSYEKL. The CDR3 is CASSPIAGGNTGELFF. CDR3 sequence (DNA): TGCGCCAGCAGCCCCATAGCGGGAGGGAACACCGGGGAGCTGTTTTTT.

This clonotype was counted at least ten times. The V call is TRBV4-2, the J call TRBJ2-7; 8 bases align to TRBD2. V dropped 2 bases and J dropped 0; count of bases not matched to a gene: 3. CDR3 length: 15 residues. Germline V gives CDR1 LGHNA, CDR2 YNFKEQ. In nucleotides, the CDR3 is TGTGCCAGCAGCCAAAGGGCGGGAGGCTCCTACGAGCAGTACTTC. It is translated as CASSQRAGGSYEQYF.

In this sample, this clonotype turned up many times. CDR3 coding DNA: TGCAGTGCTAGTTGGGAATACACTGAAGCTTTCTTT. Translation: CSASWEYTEAFF. The chain couples TRBV20-1 to TRBJ1-1, with unresolved D. This CDR3 spans 12 amino acids. The germline CDR1 and CDR2 sequences are DFQATT and SNEGSKA (reference sequence). V was cut by 3 bases and J by 3 bases, with 8 bases left in between.

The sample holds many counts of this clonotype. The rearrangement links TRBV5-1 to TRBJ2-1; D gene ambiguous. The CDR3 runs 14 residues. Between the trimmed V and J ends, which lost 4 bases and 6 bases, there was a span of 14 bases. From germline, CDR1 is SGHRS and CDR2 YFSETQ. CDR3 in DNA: TGCGCCAGCAGCCCGAGCAGCGTCGGCAATGAGCAGTTCTTC. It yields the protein CASSPSSVGNEQFF. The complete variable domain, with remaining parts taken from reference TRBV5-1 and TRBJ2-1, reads KAGVTQTPRYLIKTRGQQVTLSCSPISGHRSVSWYQQTPGQGLQFLFEYFSETQRNKGNFPGRFSGRQFSNSRSEMNVSTLELGDSALYLCASSPSSVGNEQFFGPGTRLTVL.